This TCR beta chain was obtained from a study of shared clonotypes between healthy human individuals. Study-wide background: Aged between 18 and 49, the donors were two women and a few men.

Produced via immunoSEQ multiplex PCR; TCRdb's table is partial and in-frame only. Of approximately 2,300,000 clones listed, around 90% are singletons. The CDR3 loop spans 15 amino acids. Germline lookup yields CDR1 SGHRS and CDR2 YFSETQ. With 4 bases clipped from V and 5 bases from J, the junction kept 11 bases outside the gene matches. Input material: naive CD4+ T cells from PBMCs. The sample's subset: CD45RA+ positively selected. This receptor was identified in a man aged 18 to 30 in good health. Some clones in this sample may be carry-over from other donors' samples. The chain uses TRBV5-1 and TRBJ2-7; 8 bases line up with TRBD2. The CDR3 bases are TGCGCCAGCAGCCCCGCTCCGGGACTAGGGCACGAGCAGTACTTC. It yields the protein CASSPAPGLGHEQYF.